This T cell receptor beta chain was sequenced for a study of neoadjuvant anti-PD-1 for oral cavity cancer. Background on the study: Patients without progression received a fourth nivolumab dose around day 43, then surgical resection on days 50-56.

The table came from immunoSEQ multiplex PCR; TCRdb's copy has only in-frame clones and leaves some out. This table has about 68,000 clones, 85% appearing once. Time point in this sample: after neoadjuvant nivolumab, at surgical resection. Patients were newly diagnosed with stage II-IVA oral cavity squamous cell carcinoma without prior systemic or radiation treatment. Blood cells were analyzed directly, without culture or expansion. There are 11 residues in the CDR3. In germline, CDR1 is ENHRY, CDR2 SYGVKD. Trimming took off 11 bases at V and 4 bases at J, with 10 bases between the two ends. Sequencing used PBMCs, obtained after nivolumab (anti-PD-1) treatment. The V call is TRBV10-3, the J call TRBJ2-3, with D unresolved. The sequence was collected from a person aged 35 to 85 with oral cavity squamous cell carcinoma. CDR3 DNA: TGTGCCTCCCAGGCCTCAGATACGCAGTATTTT. Residues: CASQASDTQYF.